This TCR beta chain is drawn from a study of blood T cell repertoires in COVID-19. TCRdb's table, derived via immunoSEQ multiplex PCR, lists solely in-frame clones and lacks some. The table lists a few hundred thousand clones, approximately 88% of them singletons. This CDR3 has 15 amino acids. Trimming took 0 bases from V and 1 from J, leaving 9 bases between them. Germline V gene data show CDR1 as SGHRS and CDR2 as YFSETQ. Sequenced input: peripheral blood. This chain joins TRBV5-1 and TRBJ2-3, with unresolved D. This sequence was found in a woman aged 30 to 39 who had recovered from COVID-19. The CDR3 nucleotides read TGCGCCAGCAGCTTGGACAGAAGCCGCACAGATACGCAGTATTTT. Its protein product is CASSLDRSRTDTQYF. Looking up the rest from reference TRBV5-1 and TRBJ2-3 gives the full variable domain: KAGVTQTPRYLIKTRGQQVTLSCSPISGHRSVSWYQQTPGQGLQFLFEYFSETQRNKGNFPGRFSGRQFSNSRSEMNVSTLELGDSALYLCASSLDRSRTDTQYFGPGTRLTVL.